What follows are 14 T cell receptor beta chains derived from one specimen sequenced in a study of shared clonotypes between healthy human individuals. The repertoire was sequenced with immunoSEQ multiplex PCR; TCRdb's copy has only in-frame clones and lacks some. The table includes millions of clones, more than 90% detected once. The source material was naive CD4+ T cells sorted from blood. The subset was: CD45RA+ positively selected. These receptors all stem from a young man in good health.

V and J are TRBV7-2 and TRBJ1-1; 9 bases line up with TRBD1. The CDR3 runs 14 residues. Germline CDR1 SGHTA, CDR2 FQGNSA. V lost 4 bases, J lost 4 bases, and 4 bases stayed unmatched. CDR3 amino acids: CASSWGQGVTEAFF. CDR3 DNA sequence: TGTGCCAGCAGCTGGGGACAGGGTGTCACTGAAGCTTTCTTT.

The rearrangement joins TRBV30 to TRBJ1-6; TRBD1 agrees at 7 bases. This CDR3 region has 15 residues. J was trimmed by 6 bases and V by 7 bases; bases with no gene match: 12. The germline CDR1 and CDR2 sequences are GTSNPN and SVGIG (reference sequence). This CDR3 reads CALGNRGFSNSPLHF. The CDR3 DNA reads TGTGCCTTGGGAAACAGGGGATTTAGTAATTCACCCCTCCACTTT.

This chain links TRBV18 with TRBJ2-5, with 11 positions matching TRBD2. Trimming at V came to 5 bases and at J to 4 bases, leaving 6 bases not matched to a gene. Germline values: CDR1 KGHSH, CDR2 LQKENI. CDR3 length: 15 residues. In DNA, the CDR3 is TGTGCCAGCTCAGCTGGACTAGCGGGTAGAGAGACCCAGTACTTC. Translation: CASSAGLAGRETQYF. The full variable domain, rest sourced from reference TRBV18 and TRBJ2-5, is NAGVMQNPRHLVRRRGQEARLRCSPMKGHSHVYWYRQLPEEGLKFMVYLQKENIIDESGMPKERFSAEFPKEGPSILRIQQVVRGDSAAYFCASSAGLAGRETQYFGPGTRLLVL.

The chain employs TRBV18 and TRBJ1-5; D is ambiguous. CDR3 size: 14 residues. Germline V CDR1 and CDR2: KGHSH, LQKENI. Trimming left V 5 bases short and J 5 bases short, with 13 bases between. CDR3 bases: TGTGCCAGCTCATCTGGGGTAATCGATCAGCCCCAGCATTTT. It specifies CASSSGVIDQPQHF.

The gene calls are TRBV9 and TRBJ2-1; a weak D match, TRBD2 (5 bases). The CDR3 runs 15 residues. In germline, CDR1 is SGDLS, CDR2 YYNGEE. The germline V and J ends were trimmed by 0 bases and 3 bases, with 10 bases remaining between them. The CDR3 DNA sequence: TGTGCCAGCAGCGTAGAGGGAGAGGGCTACAATGAGCAGTTCTTC. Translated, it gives CASSVEGEGYNEQFF.

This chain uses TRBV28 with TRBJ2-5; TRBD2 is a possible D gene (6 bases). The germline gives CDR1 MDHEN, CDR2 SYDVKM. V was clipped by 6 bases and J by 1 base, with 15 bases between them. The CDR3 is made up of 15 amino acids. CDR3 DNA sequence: TGTGCCAGCAGCCCGACCGGGACTCGCCAAGAGACCCAGTACTTC. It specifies CASSPTGTRQETQYF.

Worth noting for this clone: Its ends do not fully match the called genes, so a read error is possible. This CDR3 reads CASSLAVGTGEKLFF. CDR3 coding DNA: TGTGCCAGCAGCCTAGCAGTGGGAACTGGTGAAAAACTGTTTTTT. The genes are TRBV7-2 and TRBJ1-4, with D hard to call. The CDR3 is 15 residues long. Germline values: CDR1 SGHTA, CDR2 FQGNSA. Filled out from reference TRBV7-2 and TRBJ1-4, the complete variable domain reads GAGVSQSPSNKVTEKGKDVELRCDPISGHTALYWYRQSLGQGLEFLIYFQGNSAPDKSGLPSDRFSAERTGGSVSTLTIQRTQQEDSAVYLCASSLAVGTGEKLFFGSGTQLSVL.

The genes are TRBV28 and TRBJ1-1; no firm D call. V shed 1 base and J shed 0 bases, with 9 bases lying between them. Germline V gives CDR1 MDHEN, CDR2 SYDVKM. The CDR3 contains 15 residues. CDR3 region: CASSLLAPMNTEAFF. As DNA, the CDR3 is TGTGCCAGCAGTTTATTGGCCCCAATGAACACTGAAGCTTTCTTT.

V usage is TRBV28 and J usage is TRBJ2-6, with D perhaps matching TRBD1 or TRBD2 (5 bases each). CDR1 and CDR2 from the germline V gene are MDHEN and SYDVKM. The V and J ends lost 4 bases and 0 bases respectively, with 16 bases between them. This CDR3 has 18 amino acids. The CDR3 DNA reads TGTGCCAGCAGTTCCTACCGGGACCTAGGCTCTGGGGCCAACGTCCTGACTTTC. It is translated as CASSSYRDLGSGANVLTF.

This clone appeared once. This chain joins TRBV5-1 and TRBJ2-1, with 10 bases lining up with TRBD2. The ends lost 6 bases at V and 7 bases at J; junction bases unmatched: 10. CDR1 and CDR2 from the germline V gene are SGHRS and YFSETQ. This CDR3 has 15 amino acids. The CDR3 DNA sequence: TGCGCCAGCACCCTATTAGCGGGGGGCAGAAATGAGCAGTTCTTC. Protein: CASTLLAGGRNEQFF.

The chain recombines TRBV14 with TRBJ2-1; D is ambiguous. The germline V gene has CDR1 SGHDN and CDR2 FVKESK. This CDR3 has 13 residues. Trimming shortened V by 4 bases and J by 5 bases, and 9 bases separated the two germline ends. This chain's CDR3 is CASSPGLNNEQFF. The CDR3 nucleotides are TGTGCCAGCAGCCCTGGCTTAAACAATGAGCAGTTCTTC.

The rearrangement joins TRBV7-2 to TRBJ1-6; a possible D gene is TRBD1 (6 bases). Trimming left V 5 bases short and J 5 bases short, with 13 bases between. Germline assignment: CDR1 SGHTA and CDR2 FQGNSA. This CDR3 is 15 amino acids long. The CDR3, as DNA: TGTGCCAGCAGCATCCACAGGGATGATAATTCACCCCTCCACTTT. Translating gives CASSIHRDDNSPLHF.

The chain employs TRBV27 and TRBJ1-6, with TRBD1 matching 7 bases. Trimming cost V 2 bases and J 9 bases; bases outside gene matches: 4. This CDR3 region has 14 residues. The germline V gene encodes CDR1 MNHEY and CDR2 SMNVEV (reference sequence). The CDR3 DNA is TGTGCCAGCAGTTTAGGAGGGGGCGGTTCACCCCTCCACTTT. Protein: CASSLGGGGSPLHF.

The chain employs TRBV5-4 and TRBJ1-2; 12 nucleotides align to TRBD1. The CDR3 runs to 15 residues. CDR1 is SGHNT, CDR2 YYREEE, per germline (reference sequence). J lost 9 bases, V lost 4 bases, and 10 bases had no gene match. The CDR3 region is CASSTGGGQGARYTF. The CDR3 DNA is TGTGCCAGCAGCACAGGGGGGGGACAGGGGGCCCGCTACACCTTC.